This TCR beta chain was obtained from a study of blood T cell repertoires in COVID-19. CDR1 SGHRS and CDR2 YFSETQ come from the germline V gene. V was pared by 2 bases and J by 12 bases, with 6 bases of the junction left unmatched. CDR3 length: 12 amino acids. Across 20 to 25 US areas, participants ranged in age from 18 to 89 years. Authors' processing steps: Quantification of nucleated cells was approximated via reference gene primer amplification. Generated by immunoSEQ multiplex PCR, the TCRdb table keeps only in-frame clones and is missing some. V, J and clone size derive from that table, while D and trimming were established from the DNA sequence. Seen here are some 170,000 clones, approximately 85% observed once, and the top ten hold 6.2%.

This chain links TRBV5-1 with TRBJ2-7, with 9 bases fitting TRBD1. The sequenced material came from PBMCs or T cells enriched from blood (not recorded which). The source of this sequence is a man aged 35 to 55 who had recovered from COVID-19. The DNA of the CDR3 is TGCGCCAGCAGCTTCGGACAGGGGCAAGGGTACTTC. This sequence encodes CASSFGQGQGYF.